This T cell receptor (beta chain) emerged from a study of control samples from healthy donors and cancer patients. Sequencing used immunoSEQ multiplex PCR; TCRdb keeps in-frame clones, though not all of them. There are roughly 130,000 clones in the sample; about 85% occur only once, and just over 8.5% lies in the top ten. The material sequenced was blood. This TCR was recovered from a young woman in good health.

This chain's CDR3 is CATSDLGVSQHF. CDR3 DNA: TGTGCCACCAGTGATTTGGGAGTCTCCCAGCATTTT. This chain connects TRBV24-1 to TRBJ1-5; unclear D gene. Germline values: CDR1 KGHDR, CDR2 SFDVKD. CDR3 size: 12 residues. Trimming removed 0 bases from V and 11 bases from J, with 7 bases in between.